The T cell receptor beta chain described here comes from a study of T cells in Graves' hyperthyroidism and ophthalmopathy. Study-level results: Median prediction lead before ophthalmopathy onset was 6.5 months with the model. Clonotypes that were expanded in thyroid above 0.001 mostly appeared in blood too. Separating ophthalmopathy from stable hyperthyroidism was achieved by a 13 V-J model.

Ophthalmopathy cases scored 3 or more on the Clinical Activity Score and 4 or more on NOSPECS grade, with duration below 3 months. This clonotype was seen a single time. What it binds is not known. The germline CDR1 and CDR2 sequences are ENHRY and SYGVKD. The CDR3 consists of 13 residues. Trimming removed 0 bases at V and 1 base at J, with 4 bases between. What was amplified from RNA transcripts were TCR beta CDR3 regions. TCR CDR3 underwent first-round RT-PCR with the HTBI primer set. Via MiXCR, TCRdb re-called the multiplex PCR reads, giving one row per CDR3 protein. This table holds 350,000 or so distinct CDR3 sequences, 15% to 20% found once.

V gene TRBV10-3 combines with J gene TRBJ2-7; D ambiguous. Sequenced sample: blood. This receptor was taken from a woman aged 40-49 years with Graves' ophthalmopathy. The CDR3 nucleotides read TGTGCCATCAGTGAGTCGGCTTCCTACGAGCAGTACTTC. It codes for CAISESASYEQYF.